A selection of T cell receptor beta chains follows, all from one sample in a study of T-cell reconstitution after alpha-beta-depleted transplantation in children. TCRdb used MiXCR to reprocess the PCR reads, holding one entry per CDR3 protein. This sample has under 400,000 distinct CDR3 sequences, with over 20% found just once. This specimen was PBMCs, mostly from graft donor cells, taken 180 days after TCRalphabeta/CD19-depleted stem cell transplant. The source is a male patient aged 10-17 years who had a stem cell transplant for acute lymphoblastic leukemia, so the T cells may come from the graft donor. The CDR3 runs from the conserved cysteine through the conserved F or W. The D gene is left open where the match is weak. The size field is filled for only some rows; it gives once, few, many or a size class.

15	TRBD1	TRBJ2-3	TRBV5-6	few	TGTGCCAGCAGCTTGGAGACAGGGGGCACAGATACGCAGTATTTT	CASSLETGGTDTQYF
13	-	TRBJ2-7	TRBV12-3/TRBV12-4	-	TGTGCCAGCAGTTTATCTGCAGGAGGCGAGCAGTACTTC	CASSLSAGGEQYF
11	-	TRBJ2-1	TRBV24-1	-	TGTGCCACCTCCTCCGCTGAGTGGCAGTTCTTC	CATSSAEWQFF
17	TRBD2	TRBJ2-2	TRBV29-1	-	TGCAGCGTGGGAGGGACTAGCGGGTTCGCGAACACCGGGGAGCTGTTTTTT	CSVGGTSGFANTGELFF
14	-	TRBJ1-5	TRBV7-9	-	TGTGCCAGCAGCTTATCATTTAGCAATCAGCCCCAGCATTTT	CASSLSFSNQPQHF
13	-	TRBJ2-5	TRBV5-1	-	TGCGCCAGCAGCAGGGGTGGATCCGAGACCCAGTACTTC	CASSRGGSETQYF
14	-	TRBJ1-5	TRBV12-3/TRBV12-4	few	TGTGCCAGCAGTTTGTTGTATAGCAATCAGCCCCAGCATTTT	CASSLLYSNQPQHF
13	-	TRBJ2-5	TRBV12-3/TRBV12-4	few	TGTGCCAGCAGTTTAGGGGTAACGGAGACCCAGTACTTC	CASSLGVTETQYF
14	-	TRBJ2-5	TRBV5-1	few	TGCGCCAGCAGCTTGGAGGGGCGTGGAGAGACCCAGTACTTC	CASSLEGRGETQYF
11	TRBD1	TRBJ2-7	TRBV7-9	-	TGTGCGCAGGGGGACACCTACGAGCAGCACTTC	CAQGDTYEQHF
13	-	TRBJ2-7	TRBV29-1	few	TGCAGCGTTGAAAGGCTTTCCTCCTACGAGCAGTACTTC	CSVERLSSYEQYF
13	-	TRBJ1-4	TRBV5-1	-	TGCGCCAGCAGCGTTGGGACGGGGGAAAAACTGTTTTTT	CASSVGTGEKLFF
15	-	TRBJ2-4	TRBV5-1	few	TGCGCCAGCAGGATGGGGGTCGGGGCCAAAAACATTCAGTACTTC	CASRMGVGAKNIQYF
12	TRBD2	TRBJ2-2	TRBV12-3/TRBV12-4	many	TGTGCCAGCAGCAGACTAGCGGGTTATCTGTTTTTT	CASSRLAGYLFF
17	-	TRBJ2-7	TRBV4-1	few	TGCGCCAGCAGCCAAGCGGCCCTGGGCCGCAACTCCTACGAGCAGTACTTC	CASSQAALGRNSYEQYF
16	TRBD1	TRBJ1-5	TRBV5-1	few	TGCGCCAGCAGCTTCGGGACAGGATATAGCAATCAGCCCCAGCATTTT	CASSFGTGYSNQPQHF
11	-	TRBJ2-3	TRBV5-1	many	TGCGCCAGCACCCTCACAGATACGCAGTATTTT	CASTLTDTQYF
13	-	TRBJ2-7	TRBV2	few	TGTGCCAGCAGTGGGACGGACAGCTACGAGCAGTACTTC	CASSGTDSYEQYF
13	-	TRBJ2-2	TRBV9	-	TGTGCCAGCAGCGTAGTGGGGGCCGGGGAGCTGTTTTTT	CASSVVGAGELFF
17	TRBD1	TRBJ2-7	TRBV15	-	TGTGCCACCAGCAGAGAAGATGGGACAGGGCGATCTGGGAAGCAGTACTTC	CATSREDGTGRSGKQYF
15	TRBD2	TRBJ2-3	TRBV20-1	few	TGCAGTGCCTACCATCAAGCGGGAGGCACAGATACGCAGTATTTT	CSAYHQAGGTDTQYF
15	-	TRBJ1-6	TRBV27	few	TGTGCCAGCAGTTCTCCAGGGATTACGGATTCACCCCTCCACTTT	CASSSPGITDSPLHF
12	-	TRBJ1-5	TRBV7-6	-	TGTGCCAGCAGCCAGGGAAATCAGCCCCAGCATTTT	CASSQGNQPQHF
15	TRBD1	TRBJ1-1	TRBV29-1	-	TGCAGCGCCCAGATGACAGGGGGCGTGAACACTGAAGCTTTCTTT	CSAQMTGGVNTEAFF
14	-	TRBJ2-7	TRBV10-2	-	TGCGCCAGCAGTGAACGGGGGCTCAACTACGAGCAGTACTTC	CASSERGLNYEQYF
14	-	TRBJ2-1	TRBV4-1	-	TGCGCCAGCAGCCAAGACCGAACCTACAATGAGCAGTTCTTC	CASSQDRTYNEQFF
17	TRBD2	TRBJ2-7	TRBV10-2	few	TGCGCCAGCAGTGAGTCCCTAGCGGGAGGACTTGCCTACGAGCAGTACTTC	CASSESLAGGLAYEQYF
21	TRBD2	TRBJ2-3	TRBV11-3	many	TGTGCCAGCAGCTTCCCGGCGGGGGCTAGCGGGAGGGCCTCGGGCACAGATACGCAGTATTTT	CASSFPAGASGRASGTDTQYF
17	TRBD2	TRBJ2-3	TRBV5-1	few	TGCGCCAGCAGCTTATTCCGACTAGCGGGAGAGGCAGATACGCAGTATTTT	CASSLFRLAGEADTQYF